Each of the 27 T cell receptor beta chains below was sequenced from the same sample in a study of cytomegalovirus exposure and HLA in healthy donors (dated by TCRdb to 2016 to 2017). Library creation used the immunoSEQ multiplex PCR assay. For the multiplex PCR, a mixture combining 60 forward primers for TCR Vbeta segments and 13 reverse primers for TCR Jbeta segments was used. TCRdb took this table from immuneACCESS and kept in-frame rearrangements with V and J called. Such tables lack part of the clones; where checked against another copy, unresolved V genes explain under half of the gap, and the rest is unexplained. The sample includes under 250,000 clones, with approximately 80% observed a single time. Approximately 3.9% of the sample rests with the top ten. The sequenced sample was PBMCs. Every receptor here comes from a male donor in good health and CMV-seronegative.

This chain uses TRBV2 with TRBJ2-6, with 7 bases that match TRBD1. This CDR3 contains 18 residues. V trimming: 6 bases; J trimming: 0 bases; junction bases outside the gene matches: 11. Germline V gives CDR1 SNHLY, CDR2 FYNNEI. CDR3 sequence (DNA): TGTGCCAGCAGAAAGATGGGACAGCTAAACTCTGGGGCCAACGTCCTGACTTTC. Translated, it gives CASRKMGQLNSGANVLTF.

The V and J genes are TRBV11-2 and TRBJ2-1; 9 bases are a match to TRBD2. The CDR3 length is 15 residues. Per the germline V gene, CDR1 is SGHAT and CDR2 is FQNNGV. The V and J ends lost 1 base and 4 bases, in that order; junction bases with no gene match: 2. CDR3 loop: CASSLASGRYNEQFF. CDR3 nucleotides: TGTGCCAGCAGCTTAGCGAGCGGGAGGTACAATGAGCAGTTCTTC.

The J gene is TRBJ2-5, the V gene TRBV9; TRBD2 matches at 7 bases. The CDR3 runs 15 residues. The V gene end was trimmed by 4 bases and the J gene end by 7 bases; junction bases not matched to a gene: 13. Germline CDR1 is SGDLS and CDR2 is YYNGEE. This CDR3 reads CASSPWDYPPGTQYF. CDR3 in DNA: TGTGCCAGCAGCCCCTGGGACTACCCTCCAGGGACCCAGTACTTC.

This clone turned up a few times. The J gene is TRBJ1-1, the V gene TRBV30; 7 nucleotides align to TRBD1. Unmatched junction bases numbered 3, after V lost 2 bases and J lost 0 bases. The CDR3 is made up of 14 amino acids. CDR1 GTSNPN and CDR2 SVGIG come from the germline V gene (reference sequence). CDR3 region: CAWSQDRLNTEAFF. The CDR3 DNA reads as TGTGCCTGGAGTCAGGACAGGCTGAACACTGAAGCTTTCTTT.

This clone was recorded only once. V gene TRBV6-4 combines with J gene TRBJ2-3; a weak D match, TRBD2 (5 bases). CDR1 and CDR2 from the germline V gene are MRHNA and SNTAGT. V lost 8 bases to trimming and J lost 0 bases, with 15 bases between them. The CDR3 covers 15 residues. The CDR3 DNA reads TGTGCCAGCTCCCTTCTCGGCGGGAGCACAGATACGCAGTATTTT. Residues: CASSLLGGSTDTQYF.

This clone has a single count. The CDR3 loop reads CASSLGTAHYEQYF. In nucleotides, the CDR3 is TGTGCCAGCAGCCTTGGGACAGCTCACTACGAGCAGTACTTC. V and J are TRBV11-3 and TRBJ2-7; 7 bases are shared with TRBD1. Germline V gene data show CDR1 as SGHNT and CDR2 as YENEEA. The CDR3 contains 14 residues. V trimming: 5 bases; J trimming: 3 bases; junction bases outside the gene matches: 7.

V gene TRBV6-1 combines with J gene TRBJ2-7, with D possibly matching TRBD1 (6 bases). The ends were cut back, 8 bases at V and 0 bases at J, with 14 bases in the middle. CDR1 is MNHNS and CDR2 is SASEGT in the germline V gene. This CDR3 region has 14 residues. CDR3 residues: CASARTVNSYEQYF. As DNA, the CDR3 is TGTGCCAGCGCTAGGACAGTAAACTCCTACGAGCAGTACTTC.

The chain is built from TRBV5-1 and TRBJ2-7; 8 positions agree with TRBD1. This CDR3 spans 13 amino acids. Germline CDR1 SGHRS, CDR2 YFSETQ. With V trimmed by 3 bases and J by 3 bases, 2 bases remained unmatched. The chain's CDR3 is CASSSDRGYEQYF. In DNA, the CDR3 is TGCGCCAGCAGCTCCGACAGGGGCTACGAGCAGTACTTC.

The chain has TRBV27 and TRBJ2-7, with 9 bases aligning to TRBD2. Germline CDR1 MNHEY, CDR2 SMNVEV (reference sequence). After removal of 6 bases from V and 6 bases from J, the junction contained 12 bases not matched to a gene. The CDR3 covers 15 residues. This CDR3 reads CASSPLAGEGGEQYF. In nucleotides, the CDR3 is TGTGCCAGCAGCCCCTTAGCGGGAGAGGGGGGCGAGCAGTACTTC.

This chain uses TRBV28 with TRBJ2-3; TRBD2 is a possible D gene (7 bases). V dropped 6 bases and J dropped 6 bases, with 16 bases sitting between them. The CDR3 consists of 14 residues. Looked up from germline, CDR1 is MDHEN and CDR2 is SYDVKM. CDR3 nucleotides: TGTGCCAGCAGGGACGGGGGGCGGCAGGATACGCAGTATTTT. This codes for CASRDGGRQDTQYF.

This chain links TRBV7-7 with TRBJ2-5; 9 nucleotides line up with TRBD1. CDR3 length: 14 amino acids. V was pared by 5 bases and J by 3 bases, with 4 bases of the junction left unmatched. Germline CDR1 reads SSHAT; CDR2 reads FNYEAQ (reference sequence). CDR3 sequence (DNA): TGTGCCAGCAGCCCGGACAGGGGAAAAGAGACCCAGTACTTC. Its translation: CASSPDRGKETQYF.

The chain has TRBV18 and TRBJ2-2; D is perhaps TRBD1 (5 bases). This CDR3 comprises 14 residues. Germline CDR1 is KGHSH and CDR2 is LQKENI. V shed 4 bases and J shed 6 bases, with 12 bases lying between them. CDR3 nucleotide sequence: TGTGCCAGCTCACAATCAGGGCTCGCCGGGGAGCTGTTTTTT. Protein: CASSQSGLAGELFF.

The V call is TRBV6-1, the J call TRBJ1-2; D is unresolved. This CDR3 is 13 amino acids long. The germline V gene has CDR1 MNHNS and CDR2 SASEGT. V lost 8 bases, J lost 0 bases, and 10 bases lay in between. This CDR3 is CASENLANYGYTF. CDR3 nucleotide sequence: TGTGCCAGCGAGAACTTAGCTAACTATGGCTACACCTTC.

The genes are TRBV15 and TRBJ2-2; 9 bases are shared with TRBD2. Germline assignment: CDR1 LNHNV and CDR2 YYDKDF (reference sequence). The CDR3 is 15 residues long. The V gene end was trimmed by 2 bases and the J gene end by 8 bases; junction bases not matched to a gene: 6. The CDR3 DNA follows: TGTGCCACCAGCAGAAAAGCAGCGGGAGGTGGGGAGCTGTTTTTT. It yields the protein CATSRKAAGGGELFF.

This rearrangement joins TRBV9 to TRBJ2-2, with 11 bases matching TRBD2. The trim removed 6 bases at V and 7 bases at J, leaving 5 bases unmatched. CDR3 size: 14 residues. Germline CDR1 reads SGDLS; CDR2 reads YYNGEE. The CDR3 here is CASNSGRGSGELFF. The CDR3 DNA reads as TGTGCCAGCAATAGCGGGAGGGGGAGCGGGGAGCTGTTTTTT.

The chain employs TRBV6-5 and TRBJ1-2, with 8 nucleotides matching TRBD1. There are 13 residues in the CDR3. Germline trimming cut 5 bases from V and 7 bases from J; bases unmatched to any gene: 6. Germline V gives CDR1 MNHEY, CDR2 SVGAGI. CDR3 sequence reads: CASSIQGAVGYTF. The DNA for the CDR3 is TGTGCCAGCAGTATTCAGGGGGCTGTTGGCTACACCTTC.

The genes are TRBV5-1 and TRBJ2-7, with a weak D call TRBD1 (5 bases). The CDR3 covers 12 residues. Looked up from germline, CDR1 is SGHRS and CDR2 is YFSETQ. V was trimmed by 4 bases and J by 6 bases, leaving 11 bases between them. In DNA form, the CDR3 reads TGCGCCAGCAGCCTTCAGGGATCCGAGCAGTACTTC. It encodes CASSLQGSEQYF.

The sample holds a few counts of this clone. The chain combines TRBV5-1 with TRBJ1-1; maybe TRBD1 (6 bases). Trimming removed 2 bases from V and 8 bases from J, with 13 bases in between. This CDR3 comprises 13 residues. Germline V gene lookup returns CDR1 SGHRS and CDR2 YFSETQ. In nucleotides, the CDR3 is TGCGCCAGCAGCTTACAGGGTATTCTGGAAGCTTTCTTT. Translated: CASSLQGILEAFF.

V and J are TRBV23-1 and TRBJ2-7; 8 bases match TRBD1. TRBV23-1 has ORF status, its function being uncertain. V trimming: 2 bases; J trimming: 6 bases; junction bases outside the gene matches: 18. The CDR3 loop spans 18 amino acids. CDR3 residues: CASSQGTGGELVCTEQYF. The DNA of the CDR3 is TGCGCCAGCAGTCAAGGAACAGGGGGAGAGCTTGTATGTACCGAGCAGTACTTC.

CDR3 region: CASSLVRGQGLNTEAFF. In DNA, the CDR3 is TGCGCCAGCAGCTTGGTCAGGGGACAGGGATTGAACACTGAAGCTTTCTTT. V and J are TRBV5-1 and TRBJ1-1, with 9 nucleotides matching TRBD1. Losses at the gene ends were 0 bases for V and 0 bases for J; bases not matched to a gene: 6. The CDR3 runs to 17 residues. Germline lookup yields CDR1 SGHRS and CDR2 YFSETQ.

The CDR3 coding sequence is TGTGCCAGCAGCTTACGGCGAGGATACGAGCAGTACTTC. Translated: CASSLRRGYEQYF. The gene calls are TRBV13 and TRBJ2-7; D remains ambiguous. V lost 2 bases and J lost 4, with 9 bases in between. CDR3 length: 13 residues. Germline loops: CDR1 PRHDT, CDR2 FYEKMQ (reference sequence).

This chain joins TRBV6-6 and TRBJ2-5; possibly TRBD2 for D (6 bases). The DNA end favors TRBJ2-7, so the J call may be wrong. In germline, CDR1 is MNHNY, CDR2 SVGAGI (reference sequence). The CDR3 loop spans 16 amino acids. The CDR3 bases are TGTGCCAGCAGTTACTCGGGGTCTAGCGTGGCCTACGAGCAGTACTTC. Translation gives CASSYSGSSVAYEQYF.

Written as DNA, the CDR3 is TGTGCCAGCAGCTCGCGGGGAACTAGCACAGATACGCAGTATTTT. This sequence encodes CASSSRGTSTDTQYF. The rearrangement uses TRBV7-3 and TRBJ2-3; maybe TRBD2 (6 bases). The ends were cut back, 4 bases at V and 0 bases at J, with 11 bases in the middle. This CDR3 is 15 amino acids long. CDR1 SGHTA and CDR2 FQGTGA come from the germline V gene.

The chain carries TRBV11-2 and TRBJ2-1, with unresolved D. CDR1 and CDR2 (germline): SGHAT, FQNNGV. The CDR3 is made up of 15 amino acids. The V and J ends lost 3 bases and 0 bases respectively, with 9 bases between them. CDR3: CASSFISLSYNEQFF. The CDR3, as DNA: TGTGCCAGCAGCTTCATAAGCCTCTCCTACAATGAGCAGTTCTTC.

This sequence joins TRBV18 and TRBJ1-3, with D perhaps matching TRBD1 (5 bases). Germline assignment: CDR1 KGHSH and CDR2 LQKENI. This CDR3 region has 13 residues. Here the CDR3 DNA reads TGTGCTGGGGCAGCCTCCTCTGGAAACACCATATATTTT. It specifies CAGAASSGNTIYF.

V and J are TRBV5-6 and TRBJ1-5; 7 bases fit TRBD1. CDR1 is SGHDT, CDR2 YYEEEE, per germline. CDR3 size: 14 residues. V lost 0 bases and J lost 11; bases outside the gene matches: 8. The CDR3, as DNA: TGTGCCAGCAGCTTGGGCTTCAGGGACAGTTCCCAGCATTTT. Encoded protein: CASSLGFRDSSQHF.

The J gene is TRBJ2-2, the V gene TRBV6-6; D is unresolved. CDR1 MNHNY and CDR2 SVGAGI come from the germline V gene (reference sequence). Trimming took 10 bases from V and 1 from J, leaving 10 bases between them. The CDR3 runs 13 residues. CDR3 sequence: CATSRQNTGELFF. Written as DNA, the CDR3 is TGTGCCACCTCCCGACAGAACACCGGGGAGCTGTTTTTT.